These 27 T cell receptor beta chains were all obtained from the same sample, sequenced in a study of cytomegalovirus exposure and HLA in healthy donors. Repertoires were generated with immunoSEQ multiplex PCR, while TCRdb's copy carries only in-frame clones and drops some. This sample carries roughly 220,000 clones, around 80% of them seen once, and the ten largest clones take over 13%. The specimen was PBMCs. The receptor source for this set is a woman aged 25 to 39 in good health and CMV-seropositive.

V and J are TRBV5-1 and TRBJ2-3; D gene uncertain. V shed 2 bases and J shed 6 bases, with 10 bases lying between them. Germline CDR1 reads SGHRS; CDR2 reads YFSETQ. This CDR3 is 13 amino acids long. The CDR3 loop is CASSFRVDDTQYF. The CDR3 bases are TGCGCCAGCAGCTTCCGTGTGGATGATACGCAGTATTTT.

The chain recombines TRBV27 with TRBJ2-2, with D maybe TRBD2 (7 bases). The CDR3 has 18 amino acids. Per germline, CDR1 MNHEY and CDR2 SMNVEV (reference sequence). The V gene lost 2 bases and the J gene lost 0 bases, with 16 bases spanning the gap. The CDR3 spells CASSLRGHLAANTGELFF. The CDR3 region has the DNA TGTGCCAGCAGTTTACGGGGGCACCTAGCGGCGAACACCGGGGAGCTGTTTTTT.

The rearrangement joins TRBV6-1 to TRBJ2-5; D possibly corresponds to TRBD2 (6 bases). Germline CDR1 reads MNHNS; CDR2 reads SASEGT. The CDR3 runs to 15 residues. V was clipped by 7 bases and J by 4 bases, with 19 bases between them. The CDR3 DNA is TGTGCCAGCACCGGAGGGTATGTGGTTTCAGAGACCCAGTACTTC. It is translated as CASTGGYVVSETQYF.

The chain carries TRBV2 and TRBJ2-5; no firm D call. Trimming took 5 bases from V and 2 from J, leaving 9 bases between them. Germline-derived CDR1 and CDR2 are SNHLY and FYNNEI. CDR3 size: 13 residues. The CDR3 loop reads CASSRHLQETQYF. CDR3 DNA: TGTGCCAGCAGTCGACACCTACAAGAGACCCAGTACTTC.

This chain connects TRBV30 to TRBJ1-2; no definite D call. Deletions cut 1 base from V and 5 bases from J, with 8 bases between. The CDR3 extends over 12 amino acids. Germline CDR1 GTSNPN, CDR2 SVGIG (reference sequence). The CDR3 spells CAWSALKYGYTF. CDR3 DNA sequence: TGTGCCTGGAGTGCCCTCAAGTATGGCTACACCTTC.

V is TRBV13 and J is TRBJ2-4, with 7 bases aligning to TRBD1. The germline gives CDR1 PRHDT, CDR2 FYEKMQ (reference sequence). The ends lost 5 bases at V and 2 bases at J; junction bases unmatched: 15. The CDR3 has 18 amino acids. CDR3 region: CASSPSPTGLLTKNIQYF. For the CDR3, the DNA is TGTGCCAGCAGCCCGAGTCCGACAGGGTTATTGACCAAAAACATTCAGTACTTC.

The rearrangement joins TRBV13 to TRBJ2-3, with D unresolved. CDR1 is PRHDT and CDR2 is FYEKMQ in the germline V gene (reference sequence). The CDR3 spans 14 residues. V was shortened by 4 bases and J by 1 base, with 9 bases between the two germline ends. CDR3 nucleotide sequence: TGTGCCAGCAGCTCCTCCCCCGGCACAGATACGCAGTATTTT. Amino acid sequence: CASSSSPGTDTQYF.

The chain joins TRBV30 to TRBJ2-1; 7 nucleotides align to TRBD2. This CDR3 contains 14 residues. V shed 4 bases and J 7 bases; nucleotides not matched to a gene: 10. Germline V gene lookup returns CDR1 GTSNPN and CDR2 SVGIG (reference sequence). CDR3 bases: TGTGCCTGGAAAAGCGGGATCCCTGGGAATGAGCAGTTCTTC. As protein: CAWKSGIPGNEQFF.

The CDR3 spells CASSPPSYEQYF. The CDR3 region has the DNA TGTGCCAGCAGCCCCCCCAGCTACGAGCAGTACTTC. This chain joins TRBV7-9 and TRBJ2-7; D ambiguous. The V gene lost 5 bases and the J gene lost 3 bases, with 8 bases spanning the gap. CDR1 is SEHNR and CDR2 is FQNEAQ in the germline V gene (reference sequence). This CDR3 is built from 12 residues.

This chain links TRBV9 with TRBJ2-2; D not certain. This CDR3 comprises 17 residues. The germline V gene encodes CDR1 SGDLS and CDR2 YYNGEE. Trimming took off 0 bases at V and 3 bases at J, with 15 bases between the two ends. The CDR3 reads CASSVARDGTDTGELFF. The CDR3 DNA reads TGTGCCAGCAGCGTAGCCCGAGACGGTACCGACACCGGGGAGCTGTTTTTT.

V is TRBV6-5 and J is TRBJ2-7; D ambiguous. This CDR3 has 13 amino acids. Trimming stripped 8 bases from V and 5 bases from J, with 16 bases between. The germline V gene encodes CDR1 MNHEY and CDR2 SVGAGI. The CDR3 region is CASEKGRGNEQYF. CDR3 coding DNA: TGTGCCAGCGAGAAAGGAAGAGGTAACGAGCAGTACTTC.

The chain has TRBV18 and TRBJ2-3; 9 bases align to TRBD2. CDR1 is KGHSH, CDR2 LQKENI, per germline. There are 16 residues in the CDR3. V trimming: 4 bases; J trimming: 6 bases; junction bases outside the gene matches: 11. The CDR3 DNA is TGTGCCAGCTCACTGAGCGCGGGAGGGGGACTGGATACGCAGTATTTT. Translating gives CASSLSAGGGLDTQYF. Drawing the rest from reference TRBV18 and TRBJ2-3, the complete variable domain is NAGVMQNPRHLVRRRGQEARLRCSPMKGHSHVYWYRQLPEEGLKFMVYLQKENIIDESGMPKERFSAEFPKEGPSILRIQQVVRGDSAAYFCASSLSAGGGLDTQYFGPGTRLTVL.

This chain links TRBV4-2 with TRBJ1-2; 8 bases are shared with TRBD1. This CDR3 is built from 16 residues. Per germline, CDR1 LGHNA and CDR2 YNFKEQ. Trimming removed 0 bases from V and 3 bases from J; junction bases left unmatched: 6. CDR3 in amino acids: CASSQDQDRDYYGYTF. In DNA, the CDR3 is TGTGCCAGCAGCCAAGATCAGGACAGGGACTACTATGGCTACACCTTC.

The J gene is TRBJ2-7, the V gene TRBV2; D is unresolved. Germline CDR1 is SNHLY and CDR2 is FYNNEI. V was cut by 7 bases and J by 0 bases, with 7 bases left in between. The CDR3 has 12 residues. CDR3 amino acids: CASKDDSYEQYF. The CDR3 DNA reads as TGTGCCAGCAAGGATGACTCCTACGAGCAGTACTTC.

The rearrangement uses TRBV21-1 and TRBJ2-7; the DNA was not used to check the table's D call, TRBD1. TRBV21-1 is a known pseudogene. This CDR3 spans 16 amino acids. CDR3 bases: TGTGCCAGCAGCGAAGTTCGGGACAGGGGCTACTACGAGCAGTACTTC. Translated: CASSEVRDRGYYEQYF.

This chain joins TRBV5-1 and TRBJ2-2; TRBD2 matches at 11 bases. V was pared by 3 bases and J by 3 bases, with 10 bases of the junction left unmatched. This CDR3 spans 18 amino acids. In germline, CDR1 is SGHRS, CDR2 YFSETQ. The CDR3 here is CASSWDQGLADYTGELFF. The CDR3 DNA reads TGCGCCAGCAGCTGGGACCAGGGACTAGCGGATTACACCGGGGAGCTGTTTTTT.

The count of this clone is one. This chain connects TRBV5-5 to TRBJ2-7; D is unclear. Germline CDR1 SGHKS, CDR2 YYEKEE (reference sequence). With 4 bases removed from V and 4 bases from J, the gap between germline ends came to 21 bases. The CDR3 covers 16 residues. The chain's CDR3 is CASSNNAGPPVYEQYF. CDR3 DNA: TGTGCCAGCAGCAATAACGCCGGCCCCCCCGTTTACGAGCAGTACTTC.

CDR3 in amino acids: CAWSEAPGRGEPQHF. Here the CDR3 DNA reads TGTGCCTGGAGTGAAGCCCCGGGACGCGGGGAGCCCCAGCATTTT. The rearrangement uses TRBV30 and TRBJ1-5, with D perhaps matching TRBD1 (5 bases). V was trimmed by 1 base and J by 8 bases, leaving 18 bases between them. The CDR3 runs to 15 residues. Germline-derived CDR1 and CDR2 are GTSNPN and SVGIG (reference sequence).

This clone was picked up one time. The chain recombines TRBV11-2 with TRBJ1-1, with 9 bases matching TRBD1. Per the germline V gene, CDR1 is SGHAT and CDR2 is FQNNGV. The ends lost 9 bases at V and 0 bases at J; junction bases unmatched: 8. CDR3 length: 15 amino acids. The CDR3 region has the DNA TGTGCCAGAAAACTAGGACAGGGGATGAACACTGAAGCTTTCTTT. Translating it yields CARKLGQGMNTEAFF.

V gene TRBV27 combines with J gene TRBJ1-4; D remains ambiguous. V gave up 5 bases and J gave up 7 bases, with 14 bases separating them. Germline loops: CDR1 MNHEY, CDR2 SMNVEV (reference sequence). This CDR3 comprises 14 residues. DNA for the CDR3: TGTGCCAGCAGTCTCCGCGGGGTTGGTGAAAAACTGTTTTTT. Its protein product is CASSLRGVGEKLFF.

The V gene is TRBV2, the J gene TRBJ1-2, with no clear D. Germline assignment: CDR1 SNHLY and CDR2 FYNNEI. V lost 1 base, J lost 5 bases, and 8 bases lay in between. CDR3 length: 13 residues. The DNA of the CDR3 is TGTGCCAGCAGTGAAGGGTTTGGTTATGGCTACACCTTC. Translation: CASSEGFGYGYTF.

The V gene is TRBV28, the J gene TRBJ2-7; D may match TRBD1 or TRBD2 (5 bases each). Trimming took off 7 bases at V and 2 bases at J, with 21 bases between the two ends. The CDR3 sequence is 16 residues long. Germline V gene sequence: CDR1 MDHEN, CDR2 SYDVKM. This CDR3 is CASITPGQGATYEQYF. CDR3 in DNA: TGTGCCAGCATCACCCCGGGCCAGGGAGCGACCTACGAGCAGTACTTC.

The CDR3 loop is CASSSQGYEQFF. The CDR3 DNA follows: TGCGCCAGCAGTTCACAGGGGTATGAGCAGTTCTTC. The V and J genes are TRBV5-1 and TRBJ2-1; 7 bases line up with TRBD1. The germline CDR1 and CDR2 sequences are SGHRS and YFSETQ. V was clipped by 5 bases and J by 8 bases; unmatched bases: 4. The CDR3 length is 12 residues.

This clone was picked up a small number of times. This sample also contains other DNA sequences that code for the same CDR3. The chain recombines TRBV9 with TRBJ2-1; 10 nucleotides line up with TRBD2. The CDR3 has 15 residues. J was trimmed by 0 bases and V by 3 bases; bases with no gene match: 0. The V gene's germline CDR1 is SGDLS and CDR2 YYNGEE. The CDR3 DNA is TGTGCCAGCAGCGCTAGCGGGAGCTCCTACAATGAGCAGTTCTTC. This encodes CASSASGSSYNEQFF.

The chain couples TRBV6-5 to TRBJ1-1; no clear D gene. CDR3 size: 14 residues. V gave up 1 base and J gave up 4 bases, with 10 bases separating them. Germline CDR1 MNHEY, CDR2 SVGAGI. Written as DNA, the CDR3 is TGTGCCAGCAGTTACTATAGGGTGAGCACTGAAGCTTTCTTT. Translated, it gives CASSYYRVSTEAFF.

V and J are TRBV4-2 and TRBJ2-1, with TRBD2 matching over 7 bases. After removal of 4 bases from V and 4 bases from J, the junction contained 7 bases not matched to a gene. Per the germline V gene, CDR1 is LGHNA and CDR2 is YNFKEQ. The CDR3 spans 15 residues. CDR3 DNA: TGTGCCAGCAGCCGCGCCGCTAGCGGTTACAATGAGCAGTTCTTC. Protein sequence: CASSRAASGYNEQFF.

V usage is TRBV5-1 and J usage is TRBJ2-3, with D tentatively TRBD1 (5 bases). Looked up from germline, CDR1 is SGHRS and CDR2 is YFSETQ. CDR3 length equals 16 residues. Trimming cost V 1 base and J 1 base, with 13 bases left between them. CDR3 residues: CASSLISGARTDTQYF. The CDR3 DNA follows: TGCGCCAGCAGCTTGATAAGTGGGGCCCGCACAGATACGCAGTATTTT.